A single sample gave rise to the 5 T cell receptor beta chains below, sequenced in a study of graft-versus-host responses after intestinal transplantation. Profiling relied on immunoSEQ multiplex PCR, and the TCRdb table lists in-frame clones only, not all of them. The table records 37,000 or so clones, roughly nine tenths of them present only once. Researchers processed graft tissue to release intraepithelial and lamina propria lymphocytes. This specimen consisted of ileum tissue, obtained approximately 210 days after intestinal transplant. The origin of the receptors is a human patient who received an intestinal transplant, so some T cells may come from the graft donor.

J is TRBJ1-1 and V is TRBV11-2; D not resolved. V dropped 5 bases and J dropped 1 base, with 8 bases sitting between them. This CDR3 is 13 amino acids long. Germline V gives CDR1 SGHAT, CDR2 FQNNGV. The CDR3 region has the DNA TGTGCCAGCAGCGGGTCCCGGAACACTGAAGCTTTCTTT. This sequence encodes CASSGSRNTEAFF.

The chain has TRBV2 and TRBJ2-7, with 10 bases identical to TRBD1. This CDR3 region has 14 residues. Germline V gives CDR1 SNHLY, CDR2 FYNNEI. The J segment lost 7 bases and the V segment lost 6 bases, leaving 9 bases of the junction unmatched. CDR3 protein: CASRVGTGEREQYF. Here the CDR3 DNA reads TGTGCCAGCAGGGTCGGGACAGGGGAGAGGGAGCAGTACTTC.

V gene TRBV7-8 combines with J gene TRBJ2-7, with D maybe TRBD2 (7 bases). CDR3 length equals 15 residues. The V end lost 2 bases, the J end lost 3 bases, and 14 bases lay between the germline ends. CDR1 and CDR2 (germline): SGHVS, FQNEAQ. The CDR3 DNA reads TGTGCCAGCAGCTTACGGGGGGCCGGCCTCTACGAGCAGTACTTC. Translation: CASSLRGAGLYEQYF.

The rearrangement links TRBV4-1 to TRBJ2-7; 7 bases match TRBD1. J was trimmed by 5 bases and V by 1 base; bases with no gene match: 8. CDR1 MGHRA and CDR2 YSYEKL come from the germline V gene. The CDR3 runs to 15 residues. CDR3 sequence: CASSQAGTEYHEQYF. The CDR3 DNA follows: TGCGCCAGCAGCCAAGCCGGGACAGAGTACCACGAGCAGTACTTC.

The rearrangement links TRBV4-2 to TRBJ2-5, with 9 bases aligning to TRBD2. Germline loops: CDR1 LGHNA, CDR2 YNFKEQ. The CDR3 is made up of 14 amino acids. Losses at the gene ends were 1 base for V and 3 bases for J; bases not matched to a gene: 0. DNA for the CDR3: TGTGCCAGCAGCCAAGGACTAGCGGAAGAGACCCAGTACTTC. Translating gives CASSQGLAEETQYF.